Below are 29 T cell receptor beta chains sequenced from a single sample in a study of blood T cell repertoires in COVID-19. Only in-frame clones appear in the TCRdb table, and some are missing; sequencing was by immunoSEQ multiplex PCR. The sample includes hundreds of thousands of clones, 82% seen only once; the top ten take over 4%. The source material was PBMCs or T cells enriched from blood (not recorded which). The receptors were gathered from a middle-aged man who had been exposed to COVID-19.

The chain uses TRBV19 and TRBJ2-6; tentatively, D is TRBD2 (6 bases). Germline CDR1 LNHDA, CDR2 SQIVND (reference sequence). The CDR3 covers 17 residues. V gave up 3 bases and J gave up 2 bases, with 14 bases separating them. This chain's CDR3 is CASSIIEAGPGANVLTF. The CDR3 bases are TGTGCCAGTAGTATTATAGAAGCGGGCCCTGGGGCCAACGTCCTGACTTTC.

The J gene is TRBJ1-1, the V gene TRBV12-3 or TRBV12-4, with a weak D call TRBD1 (6 bases). This CDR3 comprises 13 residues. The germline V and J ends were trimmed by 7 bases and 4 bases, with 13 bases remaining between them. The CDR3 region has the DNA TGTGCCAGCACCATGGGGGGGGCCACTGAAGCTTTCTTT. Its translation: CASTMGGATEAFF.

This chain joins TRBV24-1 and TRBJ2-3; 8 bases are a match to TRBD1. This CDR3 has 15 residues. With V trimmed by 5 bases and J by 4 bases, 7 bases remained unmatched. Germline V CDR1 and CDR2: KGHDR, SFDVKD. The CDR3 reads CATSGGQGFADTQYF. DNA for the CDR3: TGTGCCACCAGTGGAGGACAGGGTTTTGCAGATACGCAGTATTTT.

The gene calls are TRBV7-9 and TRBJ2-3; D may be TRBD1 (5 bases). V was pared by 4 bases and J by 4 bases, with 18 bases between. This CDR3 spans 16 amino acids. Germline CDR1 reads SEHNR; CDR2 reads FQNEAQ (reference sequence). CDR3 nucleotide sequence: TGTGCCAGCAGCTCTCCCTTGTCAGGGTTGGCAGATACGCAGTATTTT. Translated, it gives CASSSPLSGLADTQYF. The variable domain in full, completed from reference TRBV7-9 and TRBJ2-3, reads DTGVSQNPRHKITKRGQNVTFRCDPISEHNRLYWYRQTLGQGPEFLTYFQNEAQLEKSRLLSDRFSAERPKGSFSTLEIQRTEQGDSAMYLCASSSPLSGLADTQYFGPGTRLTVL.

Comment on this clone: One end of the junction does not line up with germline, which may come from a read error. The CDR3 sequence: CASSPGTGAFRF. The CDR3 bases are TGTGCCAGCAGCCCCGGGACAGGGGCGTTCCGCTTT. The V call is TRBV6-5, the J call TRBJ1-1, with 10 positions matching TRBD1. The CDR3 covers 12 residues. In germline, CDR1 is MNHEY, CDR2 SVGAGI.

This chain joins TRBV11-2 and TRBJ1-2; possibly TRBD1 for D (6 bases). CDR1 SGHAT and CDR2 FQNNGV come from the germline V gene. With 0 bases removed from V and 7 bases from J, the gap between germline ends came to 15 bases. The CDR3 is 15 residues long. CDR3 nucleotide sequence: TGTGCCAGCAGCTTAGACCCCACAGGGTTGGGTGGCTACACCTTC. It translates to CASSLDPTGLGGYTF.

The rearrangement uses TRBV20-1 and TRBJ2-1; 8 bases map to TRBD2. Germline CDR1 is DFQATT and CDR2 is SNEGSKA (reference sequence). The CDR3 totals 15 residues. Unmatched junction bases numbered 4, after V lost 3 bases and J lost 0 bases. The CDR3 sequence is CSASGSGSSYNEQFF. The CDR3 nucleotides read TGCAGTGCTAGTGGGAGCGGGAGCTCCTACAATGAGCAGTTCTTC.

The chain combines TRBV12-3 or TRBV12-4 with TRBJ2-5; D is unclear. The CDR3 totals 12 residues. Between the trimmed V and J ends, which lost 7 bases and 2 bases, there was a span of 8 bases. The CDR3 DNA reads as TGTGCCAGCACCTCCCTACAAGAGACCCAGTACTTC. Amino acid sequence: CASTSLQETQYF.

The V call is TRBV3-1 (or the pseudogene TRBV3-2), the J call TRBJ2-2; D may be TRBD2 (5 bases). The CDR3 loop spans 15 amino acids. Germline V CDR1 and CDR2: LGHDT, YNNKEL (reference sequence). The V and J ends lost 1 base and 5 bases respectively, with 11 bases between them. CDR3 coding DNA: TGTGCCAGCAGCCAAGCGTCGGGCGGGACCGGGGAGCTGTTTTTT. As protein: CASSQASGGTGELFF.

The chain couples TRBV14 to TRBJ2-3; 9 nucleotides line up with TRBD2. With V trimmed by 0 bases and J by 4 bases, 8 bases remained unmatched. The CDR3 has 17 residues. From germline, CDR1 is SGHDN and CDR2 FVKESK. Written as DNA, the CDR3 is TGTGCCAGCAGCCAAGACGTTAGCGGGAGTTATTCAGATACGCAGTATTTT. This sequence encodes CASSQDVSGSYSDTQYF. The whole variable domain, remainder taken from reference TRBV14 and TRBJ2-3, is EAGVTQFPSHSVIEKGQTVTLRCDPISGHDNLYWYRRVMGKEIKFLLHFVKESKQDESGMPNNRFLAERTGGTYSTLKVQPAELEDSGVYFCASSQDVSGSYSDTQYFGPGTRLTVL.

This chain uses TRBV9 with TRBJ1-2; D possibly corresponds to TRBD1 (5 bases). Between the trimmed V and J ends, which lost 0 bases and 2 bases, there was a span of 38 bases. Germline assignment: CDR1 SGDLS and CDR2 YYNGEE. This CDR3 has 24 amino acids. CDR3 in amino acids: CASSVATGSRYTGSLVAENYGYTF. In DNA, the CDR3 is TGTGCCAGCAGCGTAGCCACCGGATCCCGATATACAGGCTCTTTGGTCGCCGAGAACTATGGCTACACCTTC.

J is TRBJ1-3 and V is TRBV7-9, with no clear D. The CDR3 has 12 amino acids. Germline V gene lookup returns CDR1 SEHNR and CDR2 FQNEAQ (reference sequence). Trimming pared 1 base from V and 9 bases from J, leaving 7 bases between. The CDR3 coding sequence is TGTGCCAGCAGCTTAGAACGCGGCACCATATATTTT. This sequence encodes CASSLERGTIYF.

V is TRBV6-1 and J is TRBJ1-1; TRBD1 aligns across 10 bases. The CDR3 sequence is 15 residues long. Per the germline V gene, CDR1 is MNHNS and CDR2 is SASEGT. The V gene end was trimmed by 2 bases and the J gene end by 5 bases; junction bases not matched to a gene: 5. CDR3 nucleotides: TGTGCCAGCAGTGAAAGGACAGGGGGTAAGACTGAAGCTTTCTTT. The encoded protein is CASSERTGGKTEAFF.

This clone was counted a single time. The genes are TRBV5-1 and TRBJ2-5; the match to TRBD1 covers 7 bases. CDR1 is SGHRS, CDR2 YFSETQ, per germline. This CDR3 spans 15 amino acids. The J segment lost 1 base and the V segment lost 3 bases, leaving 6 bases of the junction unmatched. The chain's CDR3 is CASSWRNRGQETQYF. CDR3 in DNA: TGCGCCAGCAGCTGGAGAAACAGGGGCCAAGAGACCCAGTACTTC.

As regards this clone: The sample has other DNA sequences that encode this CDR3 too. V is TRBV29-1 and J is TRBJ1-5; no reliable D call. CDR3 length: 12 residues. Trimming pared 4 bases from V and 2 bases from J, leaving 6 bases between. Per the germline V gene, CDR1 is SQVTM and CDR2 is ANQGSEA. CDR3 sequence: CSVGGRNQPQHF. The CDR3 nucleotides read TGCAGCGTTGGTGGGCGCAATCAGCCCCAGCATTTT.

The chain couples TRBV5-4 to TRBJ2-1; 8 bases fit TRBD1. The CDR3 has 17 residues. V lost 0 bases and J lost 14; bases outside the gene matches: 19. Germline CDR1 and CDR2: SGHNT and YYREEE (reference sequence). CDR3 in amino acids: CASSLDGLQGAVLFEFF. CDR3 bases: TGTGCCAGCAGCTTGGATGGCCTCCAGGGGGCGGTACTATTCGAGTTCTTC.

This clone was observed a handful of times. The V and J genes are TRBV6-4 and TRBJ1-5; D gene ambiguous. CDR1 MRHNA and CDR2 SNTAGT come from the germline V gene. Trimming took off 3 bases at V and 8 bases at J, with 11 bases between the two ends. The CDR3 length is 13 residues. The CDR3 here is CASSDLIGEPQHF. The DNA of the CDR3 is TGTGCCAGCAGTGATTTGATCGGGGAGCCCCAGCATTTT.

The chain carries TRBV9 and TRBJ2-4, with 9 bases that match TRBD2. CDR1 and CDR2 (germline): SGDLS, YYNGEE. V lost 3 bases, J lost 6 bases, and 7 bases stayed unmatched. CDR3 length: 15 amino acids. This chain's CDR3 is CASSGIAGEGNIQYF. The CDR3 bases are TGTGCCAGCAGCGGAATAGCGGGAGAGGGAAACATTCAGTACTTC.

Here the CDR3 DNA reads TGTGCCAGCAGCCTTTCCGGGTCTAACGGGGAGCTGTTTTTT. Its protein is CASSLSGSNGELFF. The chain joins TRBV7-9 to TRBJ2-2; D is undetermined. Germline V CDR1 and CDR2: SEHNR, FQNEAQ (reference sequence). V was trimmed by 5 bases and J by 7 bases, leaving 14 bases between them. CDR3 length: 14 amino acids.

The V and J genes are TRBV5-4 and TRBJ2-7; the match to TRBD1 covers 9 bases. The CDR3 covers 14 residues. The V gene end was trimmed by 4 bases and the J gene end by 4 bases; junction bases not matched to a gene: 6. Germline CDR1 is SGHNT and CDR2 is YYREEE (reference sequence). CDR3 region: CASSPGQGPYEQYF. CDR3 nucleotides: TGTGCCAGCAGCCCGGGACAGGGCCCTTACGAGCAGTACTTC.

This clone occurred many times. J is TRBJ2-7 and V is TRBV3-1 (or the pseudogene TRBV3-2); 9 bases are a match to TRBD2. Germline V gene data show CDR1 as LGHDT and CDR2 as YNNKEL (reference sequence). Trimming cost V 0 bases and J 1 base; bases outside gene matches: 1. The CDR3 has 15 residues. The CDR3 nucleotides are TGTGCCAGCAGCCAAGACGCGGGAGGGTCCTACGAGCAGTACTTC. Translated, it gives CASSQDAGGSYEQYF.

The chain carries TRBV19 and TRBJ1-6; no firm D call. This CDR3 is 14 amino acids long. V lost 3 bases to trimming and J lost 10 bases, with 13 bases between them. Germline values: CDR1 LNHDA, CDR2 SQIVND (reference sequence). CDR3 sequence (DNA): TGTGCCAGTAGTATTCGAGGTCTAGAATCACCCCTCCACTTT. It translates to CASSIRGLESPLHF. Full variable domain (outside the CDR3, taken from reference TRBV19 and TRBJ1-6): DGGITQSPKYLFRKEGQNVTLSCEQNLNHDAMYWYRQDPGQGLRLIYYSQIVNDFQKGDIAEGYSVSREKKESFPLTVTSAQKNPTAFYLCASSIRGLESPLHFGNGTRLTVT.

The chain combines TRBV7-9 with TRBJ1-2, with 10 bases that match TRBD1. Germline values: CDR1 SEHNR, CDR2 FQNEAQ (reference sequence). The V segment lost 1 base and the J segment 6 bases; nucleotides outside the gene matches: 2. The CDR3 sequence is 14 residues long. The CDR3 nucleotides read TGTGCCAGCAGCTTAGTGGGACAGGGGCATGGCTACACCTTC. Its translation: CASSLVGQGHGYTF.

The rearrangement joins TRBV14 to TRBJ2-7; 7 bases are shared with TRBD1. This CDR3 contains 13 residues. V dropped 4 bases and J dropped 3; count of bases not matched to a gene: 3. Germline CDR1 and CDR2: SGHDN and FVKESK. CDR3 DNA sequence: TGTGCCAGCAGCCGTGACAGGGTCTACGAGCAGTACTTC. Protein: CASSRDRVYEQYF.

This clone is a singleton in its sample. The rearrangement links TRBV5-1 to TRBJ2-1; 12 bases agree with TRBD2. V trimming: 3 bases; J trimming: 5 bases; junction bases outside the gene matches: 6. The germline V gene has CDR1 SGHRS and CDR2 YFSETQ. The length of the CDR3 is 16 residues. CDR3 bases: TGCGCCAGCAGCTCGCGACTAGCGGGAGCGAACAATGAGCAGTTCTTC. Protein product: CASSSRLAGANNEQFF.

The J gene is TRBJ2-5, the V gene TRBV7-8; 10 nucleotides agree with TRBD1. The trim removed 8 bases at V and 2 bases at J, leaving 2 bases unmatched. Germline values: CDR1 SGHVS, CDR2 FQNEAQ. There are 13 residues in the CDR3. The CDR3 DNA reads TGTGCCAGCGACAGGGGGCTTCAAGAGACCCAGTACTTC. Amino acid sequence: CASDRGLQETQYF.

CDR3 DNA sequence: TGTGCCAGCAAATCCAGGGGACTAGGGACCTACGAGCAGTACTTC. It codes for CASKSRGLGTYEQYF. The chain employs TRBV6-5 and TRBJ2-7; 8 positions match TRBD2. The trim removed 7 bases at V and 2 bases at J, leaving 10 bases unmatched. The CDR3 sequence is 15 residues long. The V gene's germline CDR1 is MNHEY and CDR2 SVGAGI.

V and J are TRBV29-1 and TRBJ2-2, with 7 nucleotides matching TRBD1. J lost 2 bases, V lost 6 bases, and 6 bases had no gene match. Germline values: CDR1 SQVTM, CDR2 ANQGSEA. The CDR3 covers 14 residues. The chain's CDR3 is CSVFQGDNTGELFF. CDR3 DNA sequence: TGCAGCGTCTTTCAGGGGGACAACACCGGGGAGCTGTTTTTT.

The chain has TRBV3-1 (or the pseudogene TRBV3-2) and TRBJ2-4; a weak D match, TRBD2 (5 bases). The germline V and J ends were trimmed by 0 bases and 0 bases, with 6 bases remaining between them. CDR3 length: 15 amino acids. Germline values: CDR1 LGHDT, CDR2 YNNKEL (reference sequence). As DNA, the CDR3 is TGTGCCAGCAGCCAAGATGGACTAGCCAAAAACATTCAGTACTTC. It is translated as CASSQDGLAKNIQYF.